Given below is one TCR beta chain in context. Antigen unknown. These data belong to a study of monozygotic twins with inflammatory bowel disease. Sampling involved one blood draw (2.5 ml) for every donor. Findings of the study overall: Separate T cell subtypes could not be resolved from one another. Twins with IBD were found to have lower TCRbeta diversity (inverse Simpson) than healthy co-twins.

The length of the CDR3 is 15 residues. Germline-derived CDR1 and CDR2 are LGHNA and YSLEER. Each UMI harboured a 6-nucleotide sample barcode and was appended via template switching. Reprocessing the 5' RACE reads, TCRdb reports a single entry for every CDR3 protein and omits DNA. The specimen's table records 300,000 to 450,000 distinct CDR3 sequences. J is TRBJ2-3 and V is TRBV4-3; TCRdb names TRBD1, which stays unverified in the absence of DNA. The TCR sequence derives from a human donor with ulcerative colitis or Crohn's disease, or a healthy co-twin of an affected twin (not recorded which). The sample was blood. CDR3: CASSQVDSTTDTQYF.